A single T cell receptor beta chain is shown here with its context. The antigen is not known. In germline, CDR1 is MNHEY, CDR2 SVGAGI. The CDR3 loop spans 16 amino acids. Losses at the gene ends were 4 bases for V and 5 bases for J; bases not matched to a gene: 9. The data stem from a study of cytomegalovirus exposure and HLA in healthy donors. Study-wide results and caveats: Another analysis was done later, and it associated around 16,000 TCR beta sequences with HLA alleles at 0.05 false discovery rate. A previous analysis found most TCR beta V segments productive roughly 87% or roughly 30% of the time.

The PCR used 60 Vbeta and 13 Jbeta primers. Libraries were prepared by immunoSEQ multiplex PCR; TCRdb keeps only in-frame clonotypes and omits some of them. The table lists some 110,000 clones. The TCR comes from a man aged 35 to 55 in good health and CMV-seropositive. Sequencing was carried out using PBMCs. The J gene is TRBJ2-7, the V gene TRBV6-5; 12 positions agree with TRBD2. The CDR3 DNA follows: TGTGCCAGCAGTTCATCGACTAGCGGGAGCATTGACGAGCAGTACTTC. Amino acids: CASSSSTSGSIDEQYF.